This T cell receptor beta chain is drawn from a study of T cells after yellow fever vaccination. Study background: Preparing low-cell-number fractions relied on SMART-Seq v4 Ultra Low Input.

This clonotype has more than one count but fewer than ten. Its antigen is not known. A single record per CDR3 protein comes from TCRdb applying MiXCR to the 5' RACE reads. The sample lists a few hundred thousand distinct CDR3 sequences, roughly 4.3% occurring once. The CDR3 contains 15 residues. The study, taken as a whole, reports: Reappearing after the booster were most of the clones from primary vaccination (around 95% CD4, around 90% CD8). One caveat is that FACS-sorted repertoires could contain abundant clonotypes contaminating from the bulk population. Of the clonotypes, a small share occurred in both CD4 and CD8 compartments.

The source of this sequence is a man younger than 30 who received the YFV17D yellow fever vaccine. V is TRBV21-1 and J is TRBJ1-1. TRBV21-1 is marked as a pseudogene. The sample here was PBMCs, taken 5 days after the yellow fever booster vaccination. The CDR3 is CASSLGRSMNTEAFF. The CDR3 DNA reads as TGTGCCAGCAGCTTAGGAAGGTCCATGAACACTGAAGCTTTCTTT.